A single T cell receptor beta chain is shown here with its context. The data were obtained in a study of blood T cell repertoires in COVID-19. V lost 0 bases and J lost 5, with 7 bases in between. The CDR3 runs 13 residues. From germline, CDR1 is SGHAT and CDR2 FQDESV (reference sequence). Sequencing was performed with immunoSEQ multiplex PCR; in TCRdb, only in-frame clones are kept and a portion is missing. The sample comprises about 340,000 clones, about 87% of which are singletons, and about 6.3% rests with the top ten. This sequence joins TRBV11-1 and TRBJ1-1; a weak D match, TRBD1 (5 bases). The receptor was derived from a woman between 50 and 59 years old with COVID-19, enrolled during active disease. Sample: peripheral blood. The DNA for the CDR3 is TGTGCCAGCAGCTTAGCGACAGCGACTGAAGCTTTCTTT. This translates into CASSLATATEAFF.